The 15 T cell receptor beta chains reported below all come from one sample, sequenced in a study of T cell responses to AZD1222 COVID-19 vaccine. This table comes from immunoSEQ multiplex PCR, and its TCRdb copy is limited to in-frame clones, with some not included. The sample has approximately 150,000 clones, roughly 88% seen once; the top ten hold about 5.9%. The sequencing here drew on peripheral blood, taken 28 days after the second AZD1222 dose. These receptors originate from an adult who received the AZD1222 COVID-19 vaccine.

The chain carries TRBV19 and TRBJ1-3; weak D call: TRBD1 (5 bases). The germline V and J ends were trimmed by 3 bases and 2 bases, with 14 bases remaining between them. Germline CDR1 reads LNHDA; CDR2 reads SQIVND (reference sequence). There are 16 residues in the CDR3. This CDR3 is CASSILQGTAGNTIYF. CDR3 nucleotide sequence: TGTGCCAGTAGTATCCTTCAGGGTACGGCTGGAAACACCATATATTTT.

This chain connects TRBV9 to TRBJ2-7; D may be TRBD1 or TRBD2 (5 bases each). Trimming shortened V by 3 bases and J by 2 bases, and 18 bases separated the two germline ends. The CDR3 is 16 amino acids. Per the germline V gene, CDR1 is SGDLS and CDR2 is YYNGEE. DNA of the CDR3: TGTGCCAGCAGCGGCTCCGGGACGGGCACCCCCTACGAGCAGTACTTC. Encoded protein: CASSGSGTGTPYEQYF.

This clone occurred once. The V gene is TRBV4-1, the J gene TRBJ1-2; no firm D call. V shed 1 base and J shed 4 bases, with 7 bases lying between them. The CDR3 has 13 amino acids. Germline CDR1 MGHRA, CDR2 YSYEKL. The CDR3 here is CASSQGTSYGYTF. CDR3 nucleotide sequence: TGCGCCAGCAGCCAAGGGACTTCCTATGGCTACACCTTC.

The chain combines TRBV5-1 with TRBJ1-5, with 7 positions matching TRBD1. This CDR3 has 14 amino acids. The V gene's germline CDR1 is SGHRS and CDR2 YFSETQ. Trimming at V came to 4 bases and at J to 4 bases, leaving 5 bases not matched to a gene. The CDR3 is CASSLGQENQPQHF. The CDR3, as DNA: TGCGCCAGCAGCCTAGGACAGGAAAATCAGCCCCAGCATTTT.

This chain joins TRBV14 and TRBJ2-7, with 9 nucleotides matching TRBD1. This CDR3 has 17 amino acids. Germline CDR1 and CDR2: SGHDN and FVKESK. The V gene end was trimmed by 1 base and the J gene end by 4 bases; junction bases not matched to a gene: 11. The CDR3 is CASSQGENYRGRYEQYF. CDR3 coding DNA: TGTGCCAGCAGCCAAGGGGAAAACTACAGGGGGCGGTACGAGCAGTACTTC.

The chain carries TRBV7-6 and TRBJ1-1, with TRBD1 matching over 7 bases. Germline CDR1 SGHVS, CDR2 FNYEAQ. V gave up 5 bases and J gave up 3 bases; unmatched junction bases: 18. This CDR3 has 18 amino acids. The CDR3: CASSPITMDRSRDTEAFF. The CDR3 DNA is TGTGCCAGCAGCCCAATTACCATGGACAGGTCGAGGGACACTGAAGCTTTCTTT. Full variable domain (remainder filled in from reference TRBV7-6 and TRBJ1-1): GAGVSQSPRYKVTKRGQDVALRCDPISGHVSLYWYRQALGQGPEFLTYFNYEAQQDKSGLPNDRFSAERPEGSISTLTIQRTEQRDSAMYRCASSPITMDRSRDTEAFFGQGTRLTVV.

V usage is TRBV3-1 (or the pseudogene TRBV3-2) and J usage is TRBJ2-2; no reliable D call. The CDR3 consists of 12 residues. Per the germline V gene, CDR1 is LGHDT and CDR2 is YNNKEL (reference sequence). Trimming left V 1 base short and J 7 bases short, with 4 bases between. CDR3 DNA sequence: TGTGCCAGCAGCCAAGCCGGCGGGGAGCTGTTTTTT. Translation: CASSQAGGELFF.

Regarding this clone: Other DNA sequences in this specimen translate into the identical CDR3. The rearrangement links TRBV28 to TRBJ2-5, with no clear D. The germline V gene encodes CDR1 MDHEN and CDR2 SYDVKM. The CDR3 runs to 11 residues. V dropped 2 bases and J dropped 5 bases, with 3 bases sitting between them. The CDR3 is CASSLGETQYF. The CDR3 bases are TGTGCCAGCAGTTTAGGGGAGACCCAGTACTTC.

This chain connects TRBV2 to TRBJ2-7; D is unresolved. CDR3 size: 12 residues. CDR1 is SNHLY, CDR2 FYNNEI, per germline. Trimming pared 4 bases from V and 2 bases from J, leaving 6 bases between. CDR3 sequence reads: CASSGGPYEQYF. In nucleotides, the CDR3 is TGTGCCAGCAGTGGAGGCCCCTACGAGCAGTACTTC.

V usage is TRBV5-4 and J usage is TRBJ2-1, with 8 bases matching TRBD2. CDR3 length equals 14 residues. The V segment lost 4 bases and the J segment 9 bases; nucleotides outside the gene matches: 9. Germline V lookup: CDR1 SGHNT, CDR2 YYREEE (reference sequence). The CDR3 DNA reads as TGTGCCAGCAGCCCTTTAGCGGGGTCCGTTGAGCAGTTCTTC. This sequence encodes CASSPLAGSVEQFF.

The rearrangement links TRBV7-8 to TRBJ1-2, with a weak D call TRBD1 (5 bases). The CDR3 covers 15 residues. V lost 6 bases, J lost 1 base, and 15 bases lay in between. The germline gives CDR1 SGHVS, CDR2 FQNEAQ. The CDR3 coding sequence is TGTGCCAGCAGGAAGGAATGGGGGAGTAACTATGGCTACACCTTC. The encoded protein is CASRKEWGSNYGYTF.

This clone was picked up one time. The CDR3 DNA is TGTGCCAGCAGGTCTGCCGGGACAGGAGGTTTGGAGCAGTACTTC. This translates into CASRSAGTGGLEQYF. The genes are TRBV28 and TRBJ2-7, with 8 bases identical to TRBD1. The CDR3 totals 15 residues. The V gene's germline CDR1 is MDHEN and CDR2 SYDVKM. V was clipped by 6 bases and J by 7 bases; unmatched bases: 14.

The V gene is TRBV3-1 (or the pseudogene TRBV3-2), the J gene TRBJ1-4; 9 nucleotides match TRBD1. The CDR3 extends over 17 amino acids. Germline CDR1 is LGHDT and CDR2 is YNNKEL (reference sequence). With 1 base clipped from V and 7 bases from J, the junction kept 10 bases outside the gene matches. The CDR3 DNA sequence: TGTGCCAGCAGCCAAGGGGGACAGGGATTCCCTGGTGAAAAACTGTTTTTT. Its translation is CASSQGGQGFPGEKLFF.

CDR3 amino acids: CSVERQTTSGYTF. The CDR3 region has the DNA TGCAGCGTGGAACGACAGACTACGAGTGGCTACACCTTC. J is TRBJ1-2 and V is TRBV29-1; a possible D gene is TRBD1 (5 bases). The V and J ends lost 6 bases and 7 bases respectively, with 18 bases between them. Germline CDR1 is SQVTM and CDR2 is ANQGSEA. The CDR3 runs to 13 residues.

V is TRBV28 and J is TRBJ1-2, with 9 bases fitting TRBD1. The CDR3 loop spans 13 amino acids. After removal of 8 bases from V and 8 bases from J, the junction contained 9 bases not matched to a gene. Germline V gene lookup returns CDR1 MDHEN and CDR2 SYDVKM. The CDR3 DNA reads TGTGCCAGCCGGAGGGACAGGGTAGCGGGCTACACCTTC. It specifies CASRRDRVAGYTF.